The sequence of this T cell receptor beta chain was determined in a study of CD8+CD57+ T cells in acquired aplastic anemia. Note on this clonotype: What it binds is not known.

Study-level points and caveats: The same twenty-nine CD8+ CDR3 sequences occurred in patients and in controls.

Trimming shortened V by 5 bases and J by 0 bases, and 17 bases separated the two germline ends. The CDR3 totals 17 residues. Germline CDR1 is LNHDA and CDR2 is SQIVND (reference sequence). Genomic DNA constituted the template upon which TCR beta VDJ and CDR3 profiling was performed. TCRdb passed the reads through MiXCR, listing each CDR3 protein once. This table holds around 400,000 distinct CDR3 sequences, roughly 64% found once. This chain joins TRBV19 and TRBJ1-5, with D perhaps matching TRBD1 (6 bases). The sequencing input was sorted CD4+, CD8+, or CD8+CD57+ T cells (not recorded which) from PBMCs. The TCR was taken from a human donor in good health, serving as a control. The CDR3 here is CASSSGTSLYSNQPQHF. The CDR3 nucleotides are TGTGCCAGTAGTTCCGGGACAAGTCTTTATAGCAATCAGCCCCAGCATTTT.